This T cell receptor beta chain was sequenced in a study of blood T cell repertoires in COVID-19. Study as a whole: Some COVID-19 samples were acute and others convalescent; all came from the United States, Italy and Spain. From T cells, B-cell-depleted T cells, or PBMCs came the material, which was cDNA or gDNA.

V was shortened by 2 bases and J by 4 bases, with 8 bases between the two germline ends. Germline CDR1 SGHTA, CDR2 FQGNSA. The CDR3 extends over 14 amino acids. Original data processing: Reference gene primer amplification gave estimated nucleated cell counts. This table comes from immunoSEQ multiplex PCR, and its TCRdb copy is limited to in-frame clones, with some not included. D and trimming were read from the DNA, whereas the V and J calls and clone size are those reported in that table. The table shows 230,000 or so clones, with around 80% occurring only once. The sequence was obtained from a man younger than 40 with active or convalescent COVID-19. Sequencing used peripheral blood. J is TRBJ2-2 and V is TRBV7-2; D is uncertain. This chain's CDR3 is CASSLNRGTGELFF. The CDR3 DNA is TGTGCCAGCAGCTTAAACCGAGGCACCGGGGAGCTGTTTTTT.